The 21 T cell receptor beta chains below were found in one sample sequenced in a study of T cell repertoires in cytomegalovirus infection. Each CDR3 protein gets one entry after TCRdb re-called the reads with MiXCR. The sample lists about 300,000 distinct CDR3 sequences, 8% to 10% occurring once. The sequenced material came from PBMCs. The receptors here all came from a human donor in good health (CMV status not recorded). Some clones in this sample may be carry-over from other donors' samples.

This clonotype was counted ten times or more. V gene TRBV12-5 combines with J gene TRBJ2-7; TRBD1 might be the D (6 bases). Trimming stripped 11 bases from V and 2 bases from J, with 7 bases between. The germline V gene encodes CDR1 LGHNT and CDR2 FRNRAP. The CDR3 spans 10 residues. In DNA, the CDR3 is TGTGCTGAGGGGGCCTACGAGCAGTACGTC. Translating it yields CAEGAYEQYV.

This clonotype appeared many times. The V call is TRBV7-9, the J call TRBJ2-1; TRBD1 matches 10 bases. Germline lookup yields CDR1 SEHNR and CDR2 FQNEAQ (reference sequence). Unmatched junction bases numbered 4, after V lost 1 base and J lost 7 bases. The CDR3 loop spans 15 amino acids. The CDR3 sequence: CASSLGGQGRNEQFF. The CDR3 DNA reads TGTGCCAGCAGCTTAGGGGGACAGGGGAGGAATGAGCAGTTCTTC.

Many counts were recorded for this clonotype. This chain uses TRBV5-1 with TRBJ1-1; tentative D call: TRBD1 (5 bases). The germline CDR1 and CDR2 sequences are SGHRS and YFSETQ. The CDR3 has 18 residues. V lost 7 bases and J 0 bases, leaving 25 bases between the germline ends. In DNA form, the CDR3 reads TGCGCCAGCCAGGTCGAGGGGACGGCCAAACGTATGAACACTGAAGCTTTCTTT. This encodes CASQVEGTAKRMNTEAFF. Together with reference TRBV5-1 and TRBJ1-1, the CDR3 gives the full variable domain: KAGVTQTPRYLIKTRGQQVTLSCSPISGHRSVSWYQQTPGQGLQFLFEYFSETQRNKGNFPGRFSGRQFSNSRSEMNVSTLELGDSALYLCASQVEGTAKRMNTEAFFGQGTRLTVV.

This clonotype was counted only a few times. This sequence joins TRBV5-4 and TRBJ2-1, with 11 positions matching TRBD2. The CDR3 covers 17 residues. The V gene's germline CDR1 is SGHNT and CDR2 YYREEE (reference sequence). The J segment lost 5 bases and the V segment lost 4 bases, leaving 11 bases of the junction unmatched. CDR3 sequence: CASSPGGASGGNNEQFF. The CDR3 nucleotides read TGTGCCAGCAGCCCCGGGGGGGCTAGCGGGGGGAACAATGAGCAGTTCTTC. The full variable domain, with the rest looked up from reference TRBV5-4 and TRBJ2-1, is ETGVTQSPTHLIKTRGQQVTLRCSSQSGHNTVSWYQQALGQGPQFIFQYYREEENGRGNFPPRFSGLQFPNYSSELNVNALELDDSALYLCASSPGGASGGNNEQFFGPGTRLTVL.

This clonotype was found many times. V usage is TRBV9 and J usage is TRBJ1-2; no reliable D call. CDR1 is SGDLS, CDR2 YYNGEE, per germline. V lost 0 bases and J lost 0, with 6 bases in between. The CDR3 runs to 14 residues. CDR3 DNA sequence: TGTGCCAGCAGCGTAGGGAGTTCTAACTATGGCTACACCTTC. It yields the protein CASSVGSSNYGYTF.

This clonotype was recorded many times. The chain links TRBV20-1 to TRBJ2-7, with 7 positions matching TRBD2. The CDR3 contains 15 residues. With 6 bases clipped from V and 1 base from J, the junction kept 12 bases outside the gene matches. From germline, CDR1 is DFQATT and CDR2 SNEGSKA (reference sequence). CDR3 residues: CSATPERGFSYEQYF. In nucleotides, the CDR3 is TGCAGTGCCACCCCGGAGCGGGGCTTTTCCTACGAGCAGTACTTC.

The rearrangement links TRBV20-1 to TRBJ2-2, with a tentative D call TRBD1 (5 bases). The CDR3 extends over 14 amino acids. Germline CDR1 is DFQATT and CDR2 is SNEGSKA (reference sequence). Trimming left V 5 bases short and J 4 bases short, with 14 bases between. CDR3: CSASGKGATGELFF. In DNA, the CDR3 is TGCAGTGCTTCAGGGAAAGGGGCCACCGGGGAGCTGTTTTTT.

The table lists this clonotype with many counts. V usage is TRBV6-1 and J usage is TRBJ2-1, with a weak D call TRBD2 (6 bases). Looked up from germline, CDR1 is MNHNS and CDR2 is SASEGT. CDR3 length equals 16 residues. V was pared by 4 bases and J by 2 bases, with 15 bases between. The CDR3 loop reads CASSGRDFSTYNEQFF. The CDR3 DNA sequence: TGTGCCAGCAGTGGCAGGGACTTCTCTACCTACAATGAGCAGTTCTTC.

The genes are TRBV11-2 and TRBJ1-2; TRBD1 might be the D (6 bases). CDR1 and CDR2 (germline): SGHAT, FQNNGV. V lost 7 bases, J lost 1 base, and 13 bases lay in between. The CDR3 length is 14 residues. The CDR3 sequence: CASTPSRGNYGYTF. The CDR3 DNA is TGTGCCAGCACCCCCTCCAGGGGTAACTATGGCTACACCTTC.

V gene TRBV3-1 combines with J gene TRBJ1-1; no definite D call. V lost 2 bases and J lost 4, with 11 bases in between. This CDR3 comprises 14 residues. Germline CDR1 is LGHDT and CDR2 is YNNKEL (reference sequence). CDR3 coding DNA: TGTGCCAGCAGCCAAAGGAAGGAGGGCACTGAAGCTTTCTTT. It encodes CASSQRKEGTEAFF.

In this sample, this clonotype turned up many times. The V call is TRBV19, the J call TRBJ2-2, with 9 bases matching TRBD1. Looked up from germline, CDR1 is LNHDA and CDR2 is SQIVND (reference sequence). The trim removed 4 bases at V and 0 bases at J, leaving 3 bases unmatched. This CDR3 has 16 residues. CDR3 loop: CASSRRTGANTGELFF. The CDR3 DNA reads TGTGCCAGTAGTAGACGGACAGGGGCGAACACCGGGGAGCTGTTTTTT.

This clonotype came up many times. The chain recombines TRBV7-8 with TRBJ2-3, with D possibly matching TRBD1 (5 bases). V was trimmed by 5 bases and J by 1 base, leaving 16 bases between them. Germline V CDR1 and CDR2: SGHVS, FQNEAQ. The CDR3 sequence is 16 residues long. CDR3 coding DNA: TGTGCCAGCAGCCCCTCGGCCAGGGCTCGCACAGATACGCAGTATTTT. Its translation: CASSPSARARTDTQYF.

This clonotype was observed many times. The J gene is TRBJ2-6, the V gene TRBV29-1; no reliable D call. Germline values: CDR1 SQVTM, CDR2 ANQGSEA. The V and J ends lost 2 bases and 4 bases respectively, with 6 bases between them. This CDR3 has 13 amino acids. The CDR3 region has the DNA TGCAGCGTTGAACGTGCCGGGGCCAACGTCCTGACTTTC. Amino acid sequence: CSVERAGANVLTF.

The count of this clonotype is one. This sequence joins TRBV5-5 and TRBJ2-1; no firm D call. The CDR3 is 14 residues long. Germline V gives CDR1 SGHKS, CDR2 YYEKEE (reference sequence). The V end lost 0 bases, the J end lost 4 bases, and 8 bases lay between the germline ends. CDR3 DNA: TGTGCCAGCAGCTTGGTCAGAGAGTACAATGAGCAGTTCTTC. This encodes CASSLVREYNEQFF.

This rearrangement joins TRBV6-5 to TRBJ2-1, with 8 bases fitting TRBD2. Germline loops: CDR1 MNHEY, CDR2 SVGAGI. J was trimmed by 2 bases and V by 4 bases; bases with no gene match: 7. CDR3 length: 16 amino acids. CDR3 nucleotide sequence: TGTGCCAGCAGTTTTGCTCTAGCGGGCGCCTACAATGAGCAGTTCTTC. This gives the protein CASSFALAGAYNEQFF.

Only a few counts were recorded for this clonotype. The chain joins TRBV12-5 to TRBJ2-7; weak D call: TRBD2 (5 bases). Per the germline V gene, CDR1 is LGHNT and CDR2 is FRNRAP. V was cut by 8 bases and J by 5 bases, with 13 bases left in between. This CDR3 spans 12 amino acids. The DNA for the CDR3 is TGTGCTAGTAGCTTCGGGATAGACGAGCAGTACTTC. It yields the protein CASSFGIDEQYF. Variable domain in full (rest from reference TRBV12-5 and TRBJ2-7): DARVTQTPRHKVTEMGQEVTMRCQPILGHNTVFWYRQTMMQGLELLAYFRNRAPLDDSGMPKDRFSAEMPDATLATLKIQPSEPRDSAVYFCASSFGIDEQYFGPGTRLTVT.

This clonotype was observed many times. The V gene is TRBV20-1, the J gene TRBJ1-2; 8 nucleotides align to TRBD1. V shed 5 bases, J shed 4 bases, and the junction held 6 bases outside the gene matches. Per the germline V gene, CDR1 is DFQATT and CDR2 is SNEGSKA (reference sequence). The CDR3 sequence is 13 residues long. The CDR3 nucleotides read TGCAGTGCTCGACAGGGGATTAGCTATGGCTACACCTTC. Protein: CSARQGISYGYTF.

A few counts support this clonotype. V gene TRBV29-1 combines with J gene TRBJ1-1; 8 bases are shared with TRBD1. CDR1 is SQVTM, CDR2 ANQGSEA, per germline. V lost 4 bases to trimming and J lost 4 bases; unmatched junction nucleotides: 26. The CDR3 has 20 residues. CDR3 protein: CSVGGYSLGIGRTGSTEAFF. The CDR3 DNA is TGCAGCGTTGGGGGCTATAGCCTCGGTATAGGTCGGACAGGGTCCACTGAAGCTTTCTTT. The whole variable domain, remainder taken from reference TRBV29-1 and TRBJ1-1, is SAVISQKPSRDICQRGTSLTIQCQVDSQVTMMFWYRQQPGQSLTLIATANQGSEATYESGFVIDKFPISRPNLTFSTLTVSNMSPEDSSIYLCSVGGYSLGIGRTGSTEAFFGQGTRLTVV.

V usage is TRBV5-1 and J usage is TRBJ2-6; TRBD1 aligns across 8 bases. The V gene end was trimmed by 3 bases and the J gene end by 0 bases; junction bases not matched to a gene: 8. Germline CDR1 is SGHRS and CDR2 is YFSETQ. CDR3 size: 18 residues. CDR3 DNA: TGCGCCAGCAGCTCACCGGGACAGGTGAGCTCTGGGGCCAACGTCCTGACTTTC. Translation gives CASSSPGQVSSGANVLTF.

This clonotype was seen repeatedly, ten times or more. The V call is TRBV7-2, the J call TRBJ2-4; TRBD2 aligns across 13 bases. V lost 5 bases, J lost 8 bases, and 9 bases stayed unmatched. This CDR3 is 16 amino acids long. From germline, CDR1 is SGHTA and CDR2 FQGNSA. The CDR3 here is CASSAELAGGRDIQYF. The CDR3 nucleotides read TGTGCCAGCAGCGCTGAACTAGCGGGGGGGCGGGACATTCAGTACTTC.

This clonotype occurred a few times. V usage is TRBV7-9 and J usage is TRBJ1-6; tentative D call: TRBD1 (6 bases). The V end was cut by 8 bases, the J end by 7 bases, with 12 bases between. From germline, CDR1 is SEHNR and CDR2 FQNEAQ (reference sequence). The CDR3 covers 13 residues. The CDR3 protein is CASRGTLNSPLHF. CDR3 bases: TGTGCCAGCCGCGGGACATTAAATTCACCCCTCCACTTT.